This TCR beta chain was profiled in a study of blood T cells in healthy people across ages. Through a sample-barcoded 5' primer and a J-beta primer mix, a second PCR was run for roughly 6 to 12 cycles. TCRdb re-called the 5' RACE reads with MiXCR, one entry per CDR3 protein. The sample lists 1.5 million to 2 million distinct CDR3 sequences, approximately 50% seen once, with roughly 2.1% in the top ten. V gave up 7 bases and J gave up 2 bases, with 10 bases separating them. CDR1 and CDR2 (germline): MNHNY, SVGAGI (reference sequence). The CDR3 has 13 residues. The chain couples TRBV6-6 to TRBJ2-3; no clear D. The receptor's source is a middle-aged woman in good health. Sequenced: blood. Here the CDR3 reads CASTIAVTDTQYF. CDR3 sequence (DNA): TGTGCCAGCACAATTGCGGTCACAGATACGCAGTATTTT.